The rows below give T cell receptor beta chains drawn from one sample of a study of shared clonotypes between healthy human individuals. Sequencing was performed with immunoSEQ multiplex PCR; in TCRdb, only in-frame clones are kept and a portion is missing. Here the sample spans 600,000 to 750,000 clones, over 60% being singletons. Sample: memory CD4+ T cells sorted from blood. The receptors come from a woman younger than 45 in good health. Each CDR3 is given with its conserved first and last residue. A D gene is named only where the DNA matches it firmly. A row's size may be missing; if present it is once, few, many or a size class.

size	V	J	D	CDR3	DNA
once	TRBV5-6	TRBJ2-5	.	CASSRGRVETQYF	TGTGCCAGCAGCCGGGGGCGGGTAGAGACCCAGTACTTC
few	TRBV28	TRBJ2-2	TRBD2	CASSLAGAGTGELFF	TGTGCCAGCAGTTTAGCGGGAGCGGGCACCGGGGAGCTGTTTTTT
.	TRBV5-1	TRBJ2-1	.	CASLPRTTLQFF	TGCGCCAGCCTACCACGAACAACTTTACAGTTCTTC
once	TRBV5-1	TRBJ1-1	.	CASSWGHGNTEAFF	TGCGCCAGCAGCTGGGGGCACGGGAACACTGAAGCTTTCTTT
.	TRBV5-6	TRBJ2-7	.	CASSLLDSPYEQYF	TGTGCCAGCAGCCTGCTAGACAGCCCCTACGAGCAGTACTTC
once	TRBV5-6	TRBJ1-5	.	CASSWGGNQPQHF	TGTGCCAGCAGCTGGGGCGGTAATCAGCCCCAGCATTTT
.	TRBV18	TRBJ2-5	.	CASSRLRGAQETQYF	TGTGCCAGCTCACGCCTCAGAGGGGCCCAAGAGACCCAGTACTTC
few	TRBV5-6	TRBJ1-2	.	CASSYPWALRQNNYGYTF	TGTGCCAGCAGCTACCCGTGGGCCCTCCGGCAGAATAACTATGGCTACACCTTC
.	TRBV28	TRBJ1-4	.	CASSGQGGKLFF	TGTGCCAGCAGTGGCCAGGGAGGGAAACTGTTTTTT
.	TRBV7-2	TRBJ2-7	TRBD2	CASSLVRGEGEQYF	TGTGCCAGCAGCTTAGTACGGGGGGAGGGCGAGCAGTACTTC
many	TRBV11-2	TRBJ2-1	.	CASSSGGYNEQFF	TGTGCCAGCAGCTCCGGCGGTTACAATGAGCAGTTCTTC
.	TRBV5-4	TRBJ2-4	.	CASSLRARSLAKNIQYF	TGTGCCAGCAGCTTGCGAGCGAGAAGCCTAGCCAAAAACATTCAGTACTTC
.	TRBV5-1	TRBJ2-4	TRBD1	CASSSMGGQGNIQYF	TGCGCCAGCAGCTCGATGGGAGGACAGGGAAACATTCAGTACTTC
.	TRBV28	TRBJ1-4	.	CASSKDLTTNEKLFF	TGTGCCAGCAGTAAAGACCTTACAACTAATGAAAAACTGTTTTTT
.	TRBV6-1	TRBJ2-7	.	CASSVEQTYEQYF	TGTGCCAGCAGTGTGGAGCAGACCTACGAGCAGTACTTC
.	TRBV6-1	TRBJ2-7	.	CASSEMSYEQYF	TGTGCCAGCAGTGAGATGTCCTACGAGCAGTACTTC
.	TRBV18	TRBJ1-1	TRBD1	CASSLRQGNTEAFF	TGTGCCAGCTCACTCAGACAGGGGAACACTGAAGCTTTCTTT
.	TRBV27	TRBJ1-2	.	CASSSPGGGRMNNYGYTF	TGTGCCAGCAGTTCCCCCGGTGGGGGCAGGATGAATAACTATGGCTACACCTTC
.	TRBV11-2	TRBJ2-7	.	CASSSGAGARGEQYF	TGTGCCAGCAGCTCCGGAGCAGGGGCGCGCGGCGAGCAGTACTTC
.	TRBV27	TRBJ1-2	.	CASRRSLGEEDYGYTF	TGTGCCAGCAGACGCTCCTTGGGGGAAGAGGACTATGGCTACACCTTC
.	TRBV27	TRBJ2-2	TRBD1	CASSLGLGTGGTGELFF	TGTGCCAGCAGTTTAGGTTTAGGGACAGGGGGAACCGGGGAGCTGTTTTTT
.	TRBV11-2	TRBJ2-3	.	CASSLLGTSTDTQYF	TGTGCCAGCAGCTTATTGGGAACTAGCACAGATACGCAGTATTTT
.	TRBV2	TRBJ1-1	.	CASSEEAGGNTEAFF	TGTGCCAGCAGTGAAGAGGCAGGAGGGAACACTGAAGCTTTCTTT
.	TRBV2	TRBJ1-1	.	CASSERLGNTEAFF	TGTGCCAGCAGTGAACGCCTCGGGAACACTGAAGCTTTCTTT
.	TRBV30	TRBJ1-4	.	CAWSSQRGFALSREKLFF	TGTGCCTGGAGTTCCCAAAGGGGTTTCGCCCTTTCGCGTGAAAAACTGTTTTTT
.	TRBV2	TRBJ2-7	TRBD2	CASMLAGSYEQYF	TGTGCCAGCATGTTAGCGGGATCGTACGAGCAGTACTTC
.	TRBV27	TRBJ1-2	.	CASSAQTGRAVNGYTF	TGTGCCAGCAGCGCCCAGACAGGCCGCGCCGTTAATGGCTACACCTTC
.	TRBV7-8	TRBJ2-4	.	CASARSAKNIQYF	TGTGCCAGTGCTAGGAGCGCCAAAAACATTCAGTACTTC
.	TRBV7-9	TRBJ1-2	.	CASRRGDRSTYGYTF	TGTGCCAGCAGACGAGGTGACAGGTCCACCTATGGCTACACCTTC
.	TRBV7-8	TRBJ2-7	.	CASSPLGTPYYEQYF	TGTGCCAGCAGTCCACTAGGGACCCCCTACTACGAGCAGTACTTC
.	TRBV19	TRBJ2-1	TRBD2	CASTKAGSYNEQFF	TGTGCCAGTACCAAAGCGGGATCTTACAATGAGCAGTTCTTC
.	TRBV9	TRBJ2-2	.	CASSVVFPGDTGELFF	TGTGCCAGCAGCGTAGTTTTTCCCGGGGACACCGGGGAGCTGTTTTTT
.	TRBV19	TRBJ2-1	.	CASHRAGYNEQFF	TGTGCCAGTCACAGGGCAGGGTACAATGAGCAGTTCTTC
once	TRBV5-1	TRBJ2-7	TRBD2	CASSLVTSGTDEQYF	TGCGCCAGCAGCTTGGTGACTAGCGGGACGGACGAGCAGTACTTC
few	TRBV7-8	TRBJ2-7	.	CASSLVARGPYEQYF	TGTGCCAGCAGCTTAGTCGCTCGAGGCCCATACGAGCAGTACTTC
.	TRBV28	TRBJ2-1	TRBD2	CASSTYASGRSNEQFF	TGTGCCAGCAGTACCTATGCTAGCGGGAGATCAAATGAGCAGTTCTTC